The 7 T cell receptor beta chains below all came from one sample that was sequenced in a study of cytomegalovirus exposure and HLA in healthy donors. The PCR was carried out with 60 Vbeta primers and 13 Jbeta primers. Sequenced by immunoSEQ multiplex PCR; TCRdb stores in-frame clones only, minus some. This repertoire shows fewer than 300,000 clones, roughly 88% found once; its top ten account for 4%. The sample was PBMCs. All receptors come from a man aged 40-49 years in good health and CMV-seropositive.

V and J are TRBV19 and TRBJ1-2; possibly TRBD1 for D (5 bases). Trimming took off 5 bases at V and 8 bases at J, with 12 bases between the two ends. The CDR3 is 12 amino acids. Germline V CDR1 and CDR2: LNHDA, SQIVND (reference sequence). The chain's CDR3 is CASSWRGGGYTF. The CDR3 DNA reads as TGTGCCAGTAGTTGGAGGGGCGGCGGCTACACCTTC.

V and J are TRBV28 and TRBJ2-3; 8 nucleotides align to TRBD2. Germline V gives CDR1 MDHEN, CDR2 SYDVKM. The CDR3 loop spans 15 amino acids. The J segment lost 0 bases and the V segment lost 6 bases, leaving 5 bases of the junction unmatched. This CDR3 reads CASRYSGASTDTQYF. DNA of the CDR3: TGTGCCAGCAGGTATAGCGGGGCTAGCACAGATACGCAGTATTTT.

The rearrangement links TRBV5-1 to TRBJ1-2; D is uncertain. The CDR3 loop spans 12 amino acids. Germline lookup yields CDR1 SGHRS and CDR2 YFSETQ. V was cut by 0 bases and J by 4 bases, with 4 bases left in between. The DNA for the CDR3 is TGCGCCAGCAGCTTGGACAGCTATGGCTACACCTTC. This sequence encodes CASSLDSYGYTF.

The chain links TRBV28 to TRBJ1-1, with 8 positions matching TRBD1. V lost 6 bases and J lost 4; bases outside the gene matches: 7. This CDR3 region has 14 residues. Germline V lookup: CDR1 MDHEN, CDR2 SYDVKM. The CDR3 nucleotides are TGTGCCAGCAGCCAAGCAACAGGGGGCACTGAAGCTTTCTTT. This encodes CASSQATGGTEAFF.

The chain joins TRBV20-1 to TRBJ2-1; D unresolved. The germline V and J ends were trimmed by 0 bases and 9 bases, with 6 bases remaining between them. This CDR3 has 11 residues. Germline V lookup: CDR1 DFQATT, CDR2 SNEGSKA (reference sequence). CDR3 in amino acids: CSARDLGEQFF. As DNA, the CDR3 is TGCAGTGCTAGAGATCTAGGTGAGCAGTTCTTC.

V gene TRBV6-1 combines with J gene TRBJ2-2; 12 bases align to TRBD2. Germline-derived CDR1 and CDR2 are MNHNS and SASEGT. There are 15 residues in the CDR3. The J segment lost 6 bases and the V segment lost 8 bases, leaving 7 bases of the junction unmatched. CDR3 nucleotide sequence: TGTGCCAGCGACAGACTAGCGGGAGTCCCCGGGGAGCTGTTTTTT. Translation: CASDRLAGVPGELFF.

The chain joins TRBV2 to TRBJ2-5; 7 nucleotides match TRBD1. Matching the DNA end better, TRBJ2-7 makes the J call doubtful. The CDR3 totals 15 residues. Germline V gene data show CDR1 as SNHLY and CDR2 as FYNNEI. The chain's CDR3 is CASSPLGTVSYEQYF. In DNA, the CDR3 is TGTGCCAGCAGCCCTCTTGGGACAGTCTCCTACGAGCAGTACTTC.